The entry that follows covers one T cell receptor (beta chain) sequence. Its antigen is unknown. The data belong to a study of shared clonotypes between healthy human individuals. Findings and limits, study-wide: Larger richness was generally estimated for naive than memory subsets. Sequencing depth was expected to affect clonotype sharing among donors.

An even split of each subset's genomic DNA across several immunoSEQ plates was performed. The repertoire was sequenced with immunoSEQ multiplex PCR; TCRdb's copy has only in-frame clones and lacks some. Among around 550,000 clones listed, almost 97% were seen once. This receptor was taken from a woman aged 25 to 39 in good health. The sample was naive CD4+ T cells sorted from blood. This sample's subset: CD45RA+ positively selected.

The CDR3: CASSPHRQTNTEAFF. The DNA of the CDR3 is TGTGCCAGCAGCCCCCACCGACAGACGAACACTGAAGCTTTCTTT. The chain carries TRBV7-2 and TRBJ1-1; TRBD1 is a possible D gene (5 bases). V lost 5 bases to trimming and J lost 1 base, with 14 bases between them. This CDR3 has 15 amino acids. The germline V gene encodes CDR1 SGHTA and CDR2 FQGNSA.